What follows is one TCR beta chain and its context. Antigen: not known. This record belongs to a study of T cell responses to AZD1222 COVID-19 vaccine. Findings and caveats of the study: Spike was spanned by vaccine-associated CD4 TCRs, which were dominant at 160-218 and 743-854. Sampled repertoires all dated from after the peak T cell response. White British ancestry dominated among donors, who included more females, and clonal diversity was possibly underestimated. Of spike-specific TCRs, nearly half reportedly target regions left unmutated in variants.

This CDR3 comprises 14 residues. V lost 3 bases, J lost 0 bases, and 2 bases stayed unmatched. The germline V gene encodes CDR1 SGDLS and CDR2 YYNGEE. Measured with immunoSEQ multiplex PCR; TCRdb has only the in-frame clones, and not every one. The sample lists 54,000 or so clones; roughly 87% were seen once. V and J are TRBV9 and TRBJ1-1; 7 nucleotides match TRBD1. The sample in question was peripheral blood, obtained on day 0 of AZD1222 vaccination. This clonotype was obtained from an adult in good health. In DNA, the CDR3 is TGTGCCAGCAGCGGAGGGACAGTGAACACTGAAGCTTTCTTT. Translation gives CASSGGTVNTEAFF.